This is a list of T cell receptor beta chains from one sample in a study of T cell clonotyping in hematopoietic cell transplantation. Method: immunoSEQ multiplex PCR; TCRdb's copy keeps in-frame clones and lacks some. This table has around 5,900 clones, about 66% appearing once. The material was PBMCs, obtained 180 days after allogeneic stem cell transplant. Source of these receptors: a male patient between 50 and 60 years old who had an allogeneic stem cell transplant from an unrelated donor, so the T cells may come from the graft donor. Some clones in this sample may be carry-over from other donors' samples. CDR3s include the opening cysteine and the closing phenylalanine or tryptophan. D genes are given only for firm matches. Size is stated for part of the rows, as once, few or many counts, or as a class when the clone is expanded.

V gene	J gene	D gene	clone size	CDR3 protein	CDR3 DNA
TRBV5-4	TRBJ1-1	NA	NA	CASSPATLNTEAFF	TGTGCCAGCAGCCCCGCAACCTTGAACACTGAAGCTTTCTTT
TRBV7-2	TRBJ2-1	TRBD2	few	CASRPLAGEPYNEQFF	TGTGCCAGCAGGCCACTAGCGGGAGAGCCCTACAATGAGCAGTTCTTC
TRBV10-3	TRBJ1-6	NA	medium-sized	CAIRDNSPLHF	TGTGCCATCAGGGATAATTCACCCCTCCACTTT
TRBV11-2	TRBJ2-7	TRBD2	NA	CASRASGSDEQYF	TGTGCCAGCAGGGCTAGCGGGAGCGACGAGCAGTACTTC
TRBV2	TRBJ2-7	TRBD2	NA	CASSGPAGSGEQYF	TGTGCCAGCAGTGGGCCAGCGGGGAGTGGCGAGCAGTACTTC
TRBV6-1	TRBJ2-3	TRBD2	once	CASSELAGGPDTQYF	TGTGCCAGCAGTGAACTAGCGGGGGGGCCAGATACGCAGTATTTT
TRBV7-6	TRBJ1-5	NA	NA	CASSLEPSSGDGQPQHF	TGTGCCAGCAGCTTAGAGCCCTCGTCGGGTGACGGTCAGCCCCAGCATTTT
TRBV27	TRBJ2-3	NA	medium-sized	CASSTYSGSTDTQYF	TGTGCCAGCAGTACCTATAGCGGCAGCACAGATACGCAGTATTTT
TRBV27	TRBJ2-7	TRBD1	NA	CASSFRQGYEQYF	TGTGCCAGCAGTTTCCGACAGGGCTACGAGCAGTACTTC
TRBV7-9	TRBJ2-5	NA	few	CASSGYQETQYF	TGTGCCAGCAGCGGGTACCAAGAGACCCAGTACTTC
TRBV4-2	TRBJ1-2	NA	once	CASSQGGQNYGYTF	TGTGCCAGCAGCCAAGGAGGACAGAACTATGGCTACACCTTC
TRBV7-9	TRBJ2-7	NA	NA	CASSLAGGQAGEQYF	TGTGCCAGCAGCTTAGCGGGAGGACAGGCCGGAGAGCAGTACTTC
TRBV7-9	TRBJ2-3	NA	NA	CASTNDGMDTQYF	TGTGCCAGCACCAACGACGGGATGGATACGCAGTATTTT
TRBV19	TRBJ2-7	NA	NA	CASSTTDTSYEQYF	TGTGCCAGTAGTACGACAGATACATCCTACGAGCAGTACTTC
TRBV5-6	TRBJ2-6	TRBD1	hyperexpanded	CASSEVGDSFSSGANVLTF	TGTGCCAGCAGCGAAGTAGGGGACAGCTTCAGCTCTGGGGCCAACGTCCTGACTTTC
TRBV9	TRBJ2-1	TRBD1	few	CASSAPGQGDNEQFF	TGTGCCAGCAGCGCACCGGGACAGGGGGACAATGAGCAGTTCTTC
TRBV4-3	TRBJ1-5	NA	NA	CASSQDTVQPQHF	TGCGCCAGCAGCCAAGACACCGTACAGCCCCAGCATTTT
TRBV15	TRBJ1-5	NA	NA	CATSRSRSQPQHF	TGTGCCACCAGCAGAAGCCGGTCTCAGCCCCAGCATTTT
TRBV5-6	TRBJ2-3	NA	once	CASSGTRDFYTDTQYF	TGTGCCAGCAGCGGAACCCGGGACTTTTACACAGATACGCAGTATTTT
TRBV28	TRBJ2-2	NA	NA	CASSVLGGNTGELFF	TGTGCCAGCAGTGTATTAGGAGGGAACACCGGGGAGCTGTTTTTT
TRBV5-1	TRBJ1-2	TRBD1	NA	CASSPDRARENGYTF	TGCGCCAGCAGCCCTGACAGGGCACGAGAGAACGGCTACACCTTC
TRBV4-1	TRBJ1-1	NA	NA	CASSPLGSLGNTEAFF	TGCGCCAGCAGCCCCCTGGGGAGCCTGGGAAACACTGAAGCTTTCTTT
TRBV10-2	TRBJ1-2	NA	NA	CASRDPGTGGYTF	TGCGCCAGCAGAGATCCCGGGACTGGTGGCTACACCTTC
TRBV6-5	TRBJ1-5	NA	NA	CASSYSRNQPQHF	TGTGCCAGCAGTTACTCCAGAAATCAGCCCCAGCATTTT
TRBV6-5	TRBJ1-3	TRBD1	NA	CASSYGTGVGNTIYF	TGTGCCAGCAGTTACGGGACAGGGGTTGGAAACACCATATATTTT
TRBV7-2	TRBJ1-6	NA	NA	CASSPGRESPLHF	TGTGCCAGCAGCCCAGGAAGGGAGTCACCCCTCCACTTT
TRBV25-1	TRBJ2-5	NA	NA	CASSEESASLQETQYF	TGTGCCAGCAGTGAAGAGTCAGCCAGCCTCCAAGAGACCCAGTACTTC
TRBV19	TRBJ1-2	TRBD1	NA	CASREQGGPGYTF	TGTGCCAGTAGAGAACAGGGGGGACCTGGCTACACCTTC
TRBV30	TRBJ1-5	TRBD1	NA	CAWSGNRGEPQHF	TGTGCCTGGAGTGGAAACAGGGGGGAGCCCCAGCATTTT
TRBV5-1	TRBJ2-3	NA	NA	CASSLGGLCPDTQYF	TGCGCCAGCAGCTTGGGAGGGCTGTGTCCAGATACGCAGTATTTT
TRBV7-2	TRBJ2-3	NA	few	CASSFFGAESTDTQYF	TGTGCCAGCAGCTTCTTCGGAGCGGAGAGCACAGATACGCAGTATTTT
TRBV19	TRBJ2-4	NA	few	CATLGRDGKNIQYF	TGTGCCACCCTGGGGCGGGACGGAAAAAACATTCAGTACTTC
TRBV9	TRBJ2-3	NA	NA	CASSVWAGPNTDTQYF	TGTGCCAGCAGCGTGTGGGCAGGACCGAACACAGATACGCAGTATTTT
TRBV29-1	TRBJ1-1	NA	NA	CSPLKGITEAFF	TGCAGCCCACTGAAGGGGATCACTGAAGCTTTCTTT
TRBV7-6	TRBJ2-2	NA	few	CASSLGDGANTGELFF	TGTGCCAGCAGCTTAGGGGACGGGGCGAACACCGGGGAGCTGTTTTTT
TRBV6-5	TRBJ1-2	NA	few	CASSALGGFYGYTF	TGTGCCAGCAGTGCACTGGGGGGGTTCTATGGCTACACCTTC
TRBV14	TRBJ2-6	NA	NA	CASSQGRTSGANVLTF	TGTGCCAGCAGCCAAGGCAGGACTTCTGGGGCCAACGTCCTGACTTTC
TRBV5-4	TRBJ2-7	NA	medium-sized	CASSAGWGSNEQYF	TGTGCCAGCAGCGCGGGCTGGGGATCGAACGAGCAGTACTTC
TRBV13	TRBJ1-5	NA	few	CASSLGKQPQHF	TGTGCCAGCAGCTTGGGAAAGCAGCCCCAGCATTTT
TRBV2	TRBJ1-2	NA	NA	CASRPPAGVNYGYTF	TGTGCCAGCAGGCCCCCGGCAGGGGTTAACTATGGCTACACCTTC
TRBV5-1	TRBJ1-1	TRBD1	few	CASSPGDRDTEAFF	TGCGCCAGCAGCCCGGGTGACAGGGACACTGAAGCTTTCTTT
TRBV2	TRBJ1-4	NA	NA	CASTPWMLSNEKLFF	TGTGCCAGCACCCCTTGGATGCTTTCTAATGAAAAACTGTTTTTT
TRBV10-3	TRBJ2-7	NA	few	CAISMGDTNYEQYF	TGTGCCATCAGTATGGGGGACACCAACTACGAGCAGTACTTC
TRBV5-4	TRBJ2-2	TRBD2	NA	CASSTGLAGAVATGELFF	TGTGCCAGCAGTACGGGACTAGCGGGGGCGGTGGCCACCGGGGAGCTGTTTTTT
TRBV5-4	TRBJ2-7	NA	few	CASSSGTAYEQYF	TGTGCCAGCAGCTCTGGGACGGCCTACGAGCAGTACTTC
TRBV7-3	TRBJ2-2	NA	few	CASSFSLAGELFF	TGTGCCAGCAGCTTTTCACTAGCCGGGGAGCTGTTTTTT
TRBV13	TRBJ1-2	NA	NA	CASSLRGRDYGYTF	TGTGCCAGCAGCTTACGGGGGCGGGACTATGGCTACACCTTC
TRBV28	TRBJ1-2	TRBD1	large	CATQEVSDRAFNYGYTF	TGTGCCACCCAAGAAGTGAGTGACAGGGCATTTAACTATGGCTACACCTTC
TRBV6-5	TRBJ2-7	NA	NA	CASSSFLGASSYEQYF	TGTGCCAGCAGTTCGTTCTTGGGAGCGAGCTCCTACGAGCAGTACTTC
TRBV12-5	TRBJ2-5	NA	NA	CASGSQETQYF	TGTGCTAGTGGTTCGCAAGAGACCCAGTACTTC